The rows below give T cell receptor beta chains drawn from one sample of a study of a mutant IDH1 vaccine in newly diagnosed glioma. Only in-frame clones appear in the TCRdb table, and some are missing; sequencing was by immunoSEQ multiplex PCR. The repertoire includes just over 80,000 clones, 85% of them detected once, and 2% to 2.5% sits in the top ten. The antigens of these receptors remain unknown. This sample comprised PBMCs, obtained from a glioma patient whose treatment included an IDH1 peptide vaccine. The source of these receptors is a young man with glioma. Some clones in this sample may be carry-over from other donors' samples. Both conserved end residues are part of each CDR3. Each record gives: CDR3 DNA, CDR3 protein, J gene, V gene, clone size, D gene. A D gene is named only where the DNA matches it firmly. Rows may omit the clone size; those that give it use once, few, many or a size class.

DNA: TGTGCCAGCTCATACAGTGACGTTAGGGAAAAACTGTTTTTT
CDR3: CASSYSDVREKLFF
J: TRBJ1-4
V: TRBV18
size: NA
D: NA

DNA: TGTGCCAGCAGTCTAGCGGGGGGCTCCTACAATGAGCAGTTCTTC
CDR3: CASSLAGGSYNEQFF
J: TRBJ2-1
V: TRBV28
size: NA
D: TRBD2

DNA: TGTGCCAGCAGTTACGGGGCTGAAGAGACCCAGTACTTC
CDR3: CASSYGAEETQYF
J: TRBJ2-5
V: TRBV27
size: NA
D: NA

DNA: TGTGCCAGCAGCGGCCGACAGAATAATTCACCCCTCCACTTT
CDR3: CASSGRQNNSPLHF
J: TRBJ1-6
V: TRBV9
size: NA
D: NA

DNA: TGTGCCAGCAGCAGGAGGGGGGTCCTGGGATACAATGAGCAGTTCTTC
CDR3: CASSRRGVLGYNEQFF
J: TRBJ2-1
V: TRBV7-2
size: NA
D: NA

DNA: TGTGCCAGCACTCGGCCAGGGGAGCCCCAGCATTTT
CDR3: CASTRPGEPQHF
J: TRBJ1-5
V: TRBV6-1
size: NA
D: NA

DNA: TGTGCCAGCAGTCGCGGTGGGAACACTGAAGCTTTCTTT
CDR3: CASSRGGNTEAFF
J: TRBJ1-1
V: TRBV25-1
size: NA
D: NA

DNA: TGTGCCAGTAGTATAGCAGCAGGAAACTCCTACGAGCAGTACTTC
CDR3: CASSIAAGNSYEQYF
J: TRBJ2-7
V: TRBV19
size: NA
D: NA

DNA: TGTGCCAGCAGCCTAGACCCAACAGGGCGCGGTTCACCCCTCCACTTT
CDR3: CASSLDPTGRGSPLHF
J: TRBJ1-6
V: TRBV4-2
size: NA
D: NA

DNA: TGTGCCAGCAGTTACGGGGCTTACTCTGGAAACACCATATATTTT
CDR3: CASSYGAYSGNTIYF
J: TRBJ1-3
V: TRBV6-6
size: NA
D: NA

DNA: TGTGCCAGCAGCAAATACGGGGCTGAGCAGTACTTC
CDR3: CASSKYGAEQYF
J: TRBJ2-7
V: TRBV7-2
size: NA
D: NA

DNA: TGTGCCAGCAGCGCCTTCAGGGCGTCAGATACGCAGTATTTT
CDR3: CASSAFRASDTQYF
J: TRBJ2-3
V: TRBV5-8
size: NA
D: NA

DNA: TGTGCCAGCAGCTCGTGGGGCGGGGTGAACATTCAGTACTTC
CDR3: CASSSWGGVNIQYF
J: TRBJ2-4
V: TRBV7-2
size: NA
D: NA

DNA: TGTGCCAGCAGTGAATCACCGACAGTTTATGGCTACACCTTC
CDR3: CASSESPTVYGYTF
J: TRBJ1-2
V: TRBV6-1
size: NA
D: NA

DNA: TGCGCCAGCAGCCAAGAAAGTACCCTCCCGGGGGGGTCGGCAGATACGCAGTATTTT
CDR3: CASSQESTLPGGSADTQYF
J: TRBJ2-3
V: TRBV4-1
size: NA
D: TRBD2

DNA: TGTGCCTGGAGTGTATCCCGAGCTGGGGAGCAGTTCTTC
CDR3: CAWSVSRAGEQFF
J: TRBJ2-1
V: TRBV30
size: NA
D: NA

DNA: TGTGCCAGCACTCTAAGTCAGGGGATAAATCAGCCCCAGCATTTT
CDR3: CASTLSQGINQPQHF
J: TRBJ1-5
V: TRBV2
size: NA
D: NA

DNA: TGTGCCAGCAGCGGCTTAAGGGTGGACGAAGGAACTGAAGCTTTCTTT
CDR3: CASSGLRVDEGTEAFF
J: TRBJ1-1
V: TRBV11-2
size: NA
D: NA

DNA: TGCAGCGTTGAAAGGGCAGGGAAGCCCTACGAGCAGTACTTC
CDR3: CSVERAGKPYEQYF
J: TRBJ2-7
V: TRBV29-1
size: NA
D: NA

DNA: TGTGCCAGCAGCTTAAACAGGGCAACTAATGAAAAACTGTTTTTT
CDR3: CASSLNRATNEKLFF
J: TRBJ1-4
V: TRBV7-6
size: NA
D: NA

DNA: TGCGCCAGCAGCCAAGTCGACTTGCTTACCTACAATGAGCAGTTCTTC
CDR3: CASSQVDLLTYNEQFF
J: TRBJ2-1
V: TRBV4-1
size: NA
D: NA

DNA: TGTGCCAGTAGTATGGGAGGGGCACTAGCCAAAAACATTCAGTACTTC
CDR3: CASSMGGALAKNIQYF
J: TRBJ2-4
V: TRBV19
size: NA
D: TRBD2

DNA: TGTGCCAGCAGCGCCGGACTAGCGGGGGGGCGCCCCGGGGAGCTGTTTTTT
CDR3: CASSAGLAGGRPGELFF
J: TRBJ2-2
V: TRBV9
size: NA
D: TRBD2

DNA: TGTGCCAGCTCCCCCGGAGGAGGGTCCTCCTACGAGCAGTACTTC
CDR3: CASSPGGGSSYEQYF
J: TRBJ2-7
V: TRBV18
size: NA
D: NA

DNA: TGTGCCTGCCGGAGGCAGGGGTCCTACAATGAGCAGTTCTTC
CDR3: CACRRQGSYNEQFF
J: TRBJ2-1
V: TRBV30
size: NA
D: NA

DNA: TGTGCCTGGAGTTACAGGGCCACCGGGGAGCTGTTTTTT
CDR3: CAWSYRATGELFF
J: TRBJ2-2
V: TRBV30
size: NA
D: NA

DNA: TGTGCCAGCAGCCCAAGACAGTCTTTCTCTGGAAACACCATATATTTT
CDR3: CASSPRQSFSGNTIYF
J: TRBJ1-3
V: TRBV7-2
size: NA
D: NA

DNA: TGTGCCAGCAGGGCGACAGGGGGATCGGAGGCTTTCTTT
CDR3: CASRATGGSEAFF
J: TRBJ1-1
V: TRBV6-1
size: NA
D: TRBD1

DNA: TGCAGCGTTCGGGCGGGATCGAGCACCGGGGAGCTGTTTTTT
CDR3: CSVRAGSSTGELFF
J: TRBJ2-2
V: TRBV29-1
size: NA
D: NA

DNA: TGCAGCGCCACCGTCGGGGGGCGGTATGAGCAGTACTTC
CDR3: CSATVGGRYEQYF
J: TRBJ2-7
V: TRBV29-1
size: NA
D: NA

DNA: TGTGCCAGCAGTATAAGACTAGCCCAAAGAGGTGCAGATACGCAGTATTTT
CDR3: CASSIRLAQRGADTQYF
J: TRBJ2-3
V: TRBV27
size: few
D: TRBD2

DNA: TGTGCCAGCTCACCTGCCGGGACAGGGGCGGCCGGGGAGCTGTTTTTT
CDR3: CASSPAGTGAAGELFF
J: TRBJ2-2
V: TRBV18
size: NA
D: TRBD1

DNA: TGTGCCGTTTCTGACAGGGAAACCTACAATGAGCAGTTCTTC
CDR3: CAVSDRETYNEQFF
J: TRBJ2-1
V: TRBV10-3
size: NA
D: TRBD1

DNA: TGTGCCAGCAGGAGCCTAGCGGGAGGAACGAACCGGTTCTTC
CDR3: CASRSLAGGTNRFF
J: TRBJ2-1
V: TRBV27
size: NA
D: TRBD2

DNA: TGTGCCAGCAGTGAAGTGGGGACAGCCTATGGCTACACCTTC
CDR3: CASSEVGTAYGYTF
J: TRBJ1-2
V: TRBV6-1
size: NA
D: TRBD1

DNA: TGTGCCAGCAGTTACTCAGGCAGTAATGAAAAACTGTTTTTT
CDR3: CASSYSGSNEKLFF
J: TRBJ1-4
V: TRBV6-5
size: NA
D: NA

DNA: TGTGCCAGCAGCGTAGGACTAGCGGGAGGTTCGAACACCGGGGAGCTGTTTTTT
CDR3: CASSVGLAGGSNTGELFF
J: TRBJ2-2
V: TRBV9
size: NA
D: TRBD2

DNA: TGTGCCAGCAGCTTGCAGCACAGCTATAATTCACCCCTCCACTTT
CDR3: CASSLQHSYNSPLHF
J: TRBJ1-6
V: TRBV5-5
size: NA
D: NA

DNA: TGTGCCAGCAGCTTCAGATCCTCAACTAATGAAAAACTGTTTTTT
CDR3: CASSFRSSTNEKLFF
J: TRBJ1-4
V: TRBV2
size: once
D: NA

DNA: TGCGCCAGCAGCCAAGCCAGCGGGAGTAGGACAGATACGCAGTATTTT
CDR3: CASSQASGSRTDTQYF
J: TRBJ2-3
V: TRBV4-1
size: NA
D: TRBD2

DNA: TGTGCCAGTAGTATAGATTCGGTCAGGAATGAGCAGTTCTTC
CDR3: CASSIDSVRNEQFF
J: TRBJ2-1
V: TRBV19
size: NA
D: NA

DNA: TGTGCCACTTGTCGGACAGGGGCTACCTACGAGCAGTACTTC
CDR3: CATCRTGATYEQYF
J: TRBJ2-7
V: TRBV10-3
size: NA
D: TRBD1

DNA: TGTGCCAGCAGCTTATGGGGCGGCCTAAGCACAGATACGCAGTATTTT
CDR3: CASSLWGGLSTDTQYF
J: TRBJ2-3
V: TRBV7-8
size: NA
D: NA

DNA: TGCGCCAGCAGCTCCACACCCCAGTCGACTGGAAACACCATATATTTT
CDR3: CASSSTPQSTGNTIYF
J: TRBJ1-3
V: TRBV5-1
size: NA
D: NA

DNA: TGTGCCAGCAGCTTTAGCGCCAGGGAGGGCGAGACCCAGTACTTC
CDR3: CASSFSAREGETQYF
J: TRBJ2-5
V: TRBV7-2
size: NA
D: TRBD2

DNA: TGTGCCACCAGCAGAGCCGGAGAGACCCAGTACTTC
CDR3: CATSRAGETQYF
J: TRBJ2-5
V: TRBV15
size: NA
D: NA

DNA: TGCGCCAGCAGCCAAGAACACAGATTCTACGAGCAGTACTTC
CDR3: CASSQEHRFYEQYF
J: TRBJ2-7
V: TRBV4-1
size: NA
D: NA

DNA: TGTGCCAGCAGCTTAGGACTAGCCTCCTACGAGCAGTACTTC
CDR3: CASSLGLASYEQYF
J: TRBJ2-7
V: TRBV7-2
size: NA
D: TRBD2

DNA: TGTGCCAGCAGCTTAGTTGTGGGGAACACTGAAGCTTTCTTT
CDR3: CASSLVVGNTEAFF
J: TRBJ1-1
V: TRBV7-2
size: few
D: NA

DNA: TGTGCCAGCAGCTTGGCCCTAGCGGGAAGAGCCGGGGAGCTGTTTTTT
CDR3: CASSLALAGRAGELFF
J: TRBJ2-2
V: TRBV5-4
size: NA
D: TRBD2

DNA: TGTGCCAGCAGCTTGTCTGATGAAAAACTGTTTTTT
CDR3: CASSLSDEKLFF
J: TRBJ1-4
V: TRBV5-6
size: few
D: NA